The text below deals with one T cell receptor (beta chain). Antigen specificity is unknown. The record originates from a study of cytomegalovirus exposure and HLA in healthy donors. Study conclusions and caveats: Reports credit the classifier with highly specific, highly sensitive diagnosis of cytomegalovirus status.

Losses at the gene ends were 3 bases for V and 4 bases for J; bases not matched to a gene: 5. This CDR3 has 15 residues. Germline assignment: CDR1 SGDLS and CDR2 YYNGEE. The PCR was carried out with 60 Vbeta primers and 13 Jbeta primers. Original handling: There were about 80 million unique TCR beta chains by a later count, and around 10 million of them were shared. Method: immunoSEQ multiplex PCR; TCRdb's copy keeps in-frame clones and lacks some. V and J calls and clone size are those listed in that table; D and trimming were worked out from the DNA. Of 100,000 to 150,000 clones in the sample, about 85% are singletons; the top ten hold about 1.5%.

This clonotype was sampled from a boy under 18 in good health and CMV-seronegative. Specimen: PBMCs. The chain joins TRBV9 to TRBJ1-3; 9 positions match TRBD1. CDR3 sequence (DNA): TGTGCCAGCAGCGGAGGGACAGGGAACGGAAACACCATATATTTT. Translating it yields CASSGGTGNGNTIYF. The variable domain in full, completed from reference TRBV9 and TRBJ1-3, reads DSGVTQTPKHLITATGQRVTLRCSPRSGDLSVYWYQQSLDQGLQFLIQYYNGEERAKGNILERFSAQQFPDLHSELNLSSLELGDSALYFCASSGGTGNGNTIYFGEGSWLTVV.